Listed here are 14 T cell receptor beta chains from one sample, sequenced in a study of blood T cells in healthy people across ages. A second 7 to 11 cycle PCR used barcoded and J-beta primers. MiXCR was run by TCRdb on the 5' RACE reads, yielding one entry per CDR3 protein. The sample has just over 800,000 distinct CDR3 sequences; 60% to 80% are singletons. The specimen sequenced was blood. The receptors come from a man aged 25 to 45 in good health.

The V gene is TRBV3-1, the J gene TRBJ2-1; 10 bases map to TRBD2. The CDR3 extends over 15 amino acids. Trimming at V came to 4 bases and at J to 9 bases, leaving 9 bases not matched to a gene. Per germline, CDR1 LGHDT and CDR2 YNNKEL (reference sequence). The CDR3 coding sequence is TGTGCCAGCAGCCTTCCGAGCGGGGGGGCGGTTGAGCAGTTCTTC. It codes for CASSLPSGGAVEQFF.

The V and J genes are TRBV14 and TRBJ1-5; D gene ambiguous. With 4 bases removed from V and 1 base from J, the gap between germline ends came to 11 bases. This CDR3 comprises 15 residues. CDR1 and CDR2 from the germline V gene are SGHDN and FVKESK. CDR3 DNA sequence: TGTGCCAGCAGCCTCTCGAGTGGGAGCAATCAGCCCCAGCATTTT. Amino acids: CASSLSSGSNQPQHF. Full variable domain (remainder filled in from reference TRBV14 and TRBJ1-5): EAGVTQFPSHSVIEKGQTVTLRCDPISGHDNLYWYRRVMGKEIKFLLHFVKESKQDESGMPNNRFLAERTGGTYSTLKVQPAELEDSGVYFCASSLSSGSNQPQHFGDGTRLSIL.

The chain combines TRBV7-2 with TRBJ2-1; 9 bases match TRBD2. J gave up 4 bases and V 3 bases, and 13 bases lay outside the gene matches. The CDR3 is 18 residues long. Germline-derived CDR1 and CDR2 are SGHTA and FQGNSA. CDR3 sequence: CASSFGRVASGAYNEQFF. CDR3 nucleotides: TGTGCCAGCAGCTTCGGGAGGGTAGCTAGCGGGGCTTACAATGAGCAGTTCTTC.

The chain couples TRBV6-2 or TRBV6-3 to TRBJ1-2; D is unclear. CDR3 length: 11 residues. The V gene's germline CDR1 is MNHEY and CDR2 SVGEGT. Between the trimmed V and J ends, which lost 2 bases and 5 bases, there was a span of 3 bases. In DNA, the CDR3 is TGTGCCAGCAGTTACGAGTATGGCTACACCTTC. Amino acids: CASSYEYGYTF.

The CDR3 is CASSLGGRGGLETQYF. The CDR3, as DNA: TGTGCCAGCAGCTTAGGCGGTCGGGGGGGCTTGGAGACCCAGTACTTC. The V and J genes are TRBV13 and TRBJ2-7; 8 bases are shared with TRBD2. The better agreement between TRBJ2-5 and the DNA end casts doubt on the J call. CDR1 and CDR2 from the germline V gene are PRHDT and FYEKMQ (reference sequence). This CDR3 is built from 16 residues.

The chain recombines TRBV7-9 with TRBJ2-1; 8 bases agree with TRBD1. Germline V gene lookup returns CDR1 SEHNR and CDR2 FQNEAQ (reference sequence). This CDR3 is built from 13 residues. J gave up 5 bases and V 7 bases, and 4 bases lay outside the gene matches. CDR3 nucleotides: TGTGCCAGCATCCAGGGGGCACACAATGAGCAGTTCTTC. This translates into CASIQGAHNEQFF. Based on the CDR3 plus reference TRBV7-9 and TRBJ2-1, the full variable domain is DTGVSQNPRHKITKRGQNVTFRCDPISEHNRLYWYRQTLGQGPEFLTYFQNEAQLEKSRLLSDRFSAERPKGSFSTLEIQRTEQGDSAMYLCASIQGAHNEQFFGPGTRLTVL.

The chain uses TRBV6-5 and TRBJ2-3; 9 bases are shared with TRBD2. The J segment lost 5 bases and the V segment lost 2 bases, leaving 5 bases of the junction unmatched. CDR1 is MNHEY and CDR2 is SVGAGI in the germline V gene. The CDR3 is 15 amino acids. The CDR3 protein is CASSYAGGQGDTQYF. CDR3 nucleotides: TGTGCCAGCAGTTACGCGGGGGGGCAGGGAGATACGCAGTATTTT.

This clonotype was detected a few times. The chain combines TRBV29-1 with TRBJ2-5; TRBD2 matches 7 bases. The ends lost 5 bases at V and 11 bases at J; junction bases unmatched: 20. CDR3 length: 15 residues. CDR1 and CDR2 from the germline V gene are SQVTM and ANQGSEA. The CDR3 DNA is TGCAGCGTTACCGATCTGGGACCGGGAGGTTCAGAGCAGTACTTC. Translation gives CSVTDLGPGGSEQYF.

This clonotype occurred a few times. The V and J genes are TRBV12-3 or TRBV12-4 and TRBJ2-4; a weak D match, TRBD2 (6 bases). The end of the DNA aligns better with TRBJ2-7, so the J call may be wrong. The CDR3 totals 14 residues. The CDR3 sequence is CASSLVGGLNEQYF. For the CDR3, the DNA is TGTGCCAGCAGTTTAGTGGGGGGTTTGAACGAGCAGTACTTC.

The chain recombines TRBV6-5 with TRBJ2-4; 9 bases map to TRBD1. With V trimmed by 6 bases and J by 3 bases, 3 bases remained unmatched. The germline V gene encodes CDR1 MNHEY and CDR2 SVGAGI. The CDR3 runs 14 residues. In DNA, the CDR3 is TGTGCCAGCAGCCGGACAGGGGTCAAAAACATTCAGTACTTC. Translating gives CASSRTGVKNIQYF.

The chain couples TRBV5-1 to TRBJ2-6; D is perhaps TRBD1 (6 bases). Per the germline V gene, CDR1 is SGHRS and CDR2 is YFSETQ. This CDR3 spans 15 amino acids. The germline V and J ends were trimmed by 5 bases and 0 bases, with 9 bases remaining between them. DNA of the CDR3: TGCGCCAGCAGGACAGGCTCCTCTGGGGCCAACGTCCTGACTTTC. This codes for CASRTGSSGANVLTF.

The V gene is TRBV4-3, the J gene TRBJ2-3, with 7 bases aligning to TRBD1. Germline CDR1 and CDR2: LGHNA and YSLEER. This CDR3 region has 15 residues. The V gene end was trimmed by 1 base and the J gene end by 3 bases; junction bases not matched to a gene: 4. CDR3 in DNA: TGCGCCAGCAGCCAAGCGACAGGGCCAACAGATACGCAGTATTTT. Its translation is CASSQATGPTDTQYF.

The chain uses TRBV5-1 and TRBJ1-2; 7 nucleotides agree with TRBD1. This CDR3 has 16 residues. Germline CDR1 SGHRS, CDR2 YFSETQ. V shed 5 bases and J 4 bases; nucleotides not matched to a gene: 14. The CDR3 sequence is CASRPQTGFRVYGYTF. CDR3 bases: TGCGCCAGCAGACCCCAGACAGGGTTCAGAGTCTATGGCTACACCTTC.

On this clonotype: One junction end disagrees with the germline gene, perhaps due to a read error. V and J are TRBV27 and TRBJ2-5, with TRBD1 identical over 7 bases. Gene TRBJ2-7 matches the end of the DNA better, so the J call may be wrong. The CDR3 is 16 residues long. Per the germline V gene, CDR1 is MNHEY and CDR2 is SMNVEV (reference sequence). CDR3 sequence (DNA): TGTGCTAGCAGTTGGGGTTCTGGGACAGTAATCTACGAGCAGTACTTC. Its translation is CASSWGSGTVIYEQYF.